This T cell receptor beta chain came from a study of PD-L1 blockade in urothelial cancer. Study context: The number of prior chemotherapy regimens per patient was 0 to 3.

Trimming removed 0 bases from V and 7 bases from J; junction bases left unmatched: 11. This CDR3 contains 16 residues. Per germline, CDR1 LGHNA and CDR2 YNFKEQ. Added to each PCR by spiking were synthetic TCR analog templates. The assay was immunoSEQ multiplex PCR, and TCRdb's table has in-frame clones only and misses some. The sample has approximately 39,000 clones; 80% to 90% are singletons. Sequencing used PBMCs, obtained around atezolizumab (anti-PD-L1) treatment. V and J are TRBV4-2 and TRBJ1-2, with 7 positions matching TRBD1. This sequence was found in a man aged 55-75 years with urothelial cancer. DNA for the CDR3: TGTGCCAGCAGCCAAGATAAAGGACAGGTGGCGTTTGGCTACACCTTC. This gives the protein CASSQDKGQVAFGYTF.